The clone carrying this T cell receptor beta chain was detected only once. This CDR3 is built from 19 residues. Per the germline V gene, CDR1 is MGHRA and CDR2 is YSYEKL. The V gene end was trimmed by 0 bases and the J gene end by 3 bases; junction bases not matched to a gene: 14. This specimen comes from a study of control samples from healthy donors and cancer patients. The protocol was immunoSEQ multiplex PCR, while the TCRdb copy is restricted to in-frame clones and leaves out a portion. The table records roughly 64,000 clones, approximately 90% of them present only once. This sequence was found in a woman between 50 and 59 years old with colorectal cancer. Sequencing was done on a sample of PBMCs. The V call is TRBV4-1, the J call TRBJ2-7; 10 bases are a match to TRBD2. CDR3 coding DNA: TGCGCCAGCAGCCAAGACAGGGCTAGCGGGAGAATAAGGTTCTACGAGCAGTACTTC. This gives the protein CASSQDRASGRIRFYEQYF.